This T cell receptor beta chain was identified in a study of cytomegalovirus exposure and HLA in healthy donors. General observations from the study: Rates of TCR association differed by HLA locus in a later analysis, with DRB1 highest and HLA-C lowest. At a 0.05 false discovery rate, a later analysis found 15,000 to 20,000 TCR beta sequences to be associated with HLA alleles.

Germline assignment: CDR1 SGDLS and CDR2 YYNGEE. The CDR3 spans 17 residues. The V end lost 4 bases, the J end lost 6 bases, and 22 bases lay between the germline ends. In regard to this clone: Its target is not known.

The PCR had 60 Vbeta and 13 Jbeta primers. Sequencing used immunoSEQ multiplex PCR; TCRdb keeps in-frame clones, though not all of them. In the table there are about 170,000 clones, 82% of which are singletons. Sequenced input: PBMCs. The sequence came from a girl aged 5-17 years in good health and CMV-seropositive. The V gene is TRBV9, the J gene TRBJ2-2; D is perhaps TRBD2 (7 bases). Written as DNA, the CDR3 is TGTGCCAGCAGCCCGGCTAGCGGAGGGGGTAGGTCCGGGGAGCTGTTTTTT. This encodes CASSPASGGGRSGELFF.